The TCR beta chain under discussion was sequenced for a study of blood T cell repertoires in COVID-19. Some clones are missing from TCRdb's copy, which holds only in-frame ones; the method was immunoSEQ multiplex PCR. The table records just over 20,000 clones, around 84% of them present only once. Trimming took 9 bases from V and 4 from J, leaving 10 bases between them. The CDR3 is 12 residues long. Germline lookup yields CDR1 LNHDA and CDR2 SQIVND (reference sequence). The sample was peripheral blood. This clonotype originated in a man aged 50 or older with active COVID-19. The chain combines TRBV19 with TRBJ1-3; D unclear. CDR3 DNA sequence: TGTGCCAGCCAGGTCACCGGAAACACCATATATTTT. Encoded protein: CASQVTGNTIYF.